This T cell receptor (beta chain) was captured by sequencing in a study of control samples from healthy donors and cancer patients. This CDR3 has 16 amino acids. Looked up from germline, CDR1 is MNHEY and CDR2 is SVGAGI. V lost 1 base and J 2 bases, leaving 15 bases between the germline ends. This clone showed up just a few times. Assay: immunoSEQ multiplex PCR; the TCRdb copy retains only in-frame clones and omits some. The sample records approximately 170,000 clones, around 90% being singletons. The sample comprised blood. The sequence came from a young woman in good health. This rearrangement joins TRBV6-5 to TRBJ2-7; D may be TRBD1 or TRBD2 (6 bases each). The CDR3 bases are TGTGCCAGCAGTTACTTTGGAGGGGGGTCTACCTACGAGCAGTACTTC. Translated, it gives CASSYFGGGSTYEQYF.